The clone carrying this T cell receptor (gamma chain) was detected a few times. Its antigen is not known. The data were obtained in a study of Vδ1+ human thymocytes. Points from the study as a whole: In the thymus, TRG and TRD repertoires looked highly polyclonal with Gaussian CDR3 lengths. Despite high sort purity, roughly a fifth of thymic T cell receptor delta sequences were Vdelta2.

V gave up 3 bases and J gave up 0 bases; unmatched junction bases: 5. CDR3 length equals 14 residues. Germline CDR1 and CDR2: GITISATS and ISYDGTV (reference sequence). Sequences come from RNA converted to cDNA by reverse transcription. The CDR3 regions were amplified by multiplex PCR from V-gene primers to a constant-region primer. TCRdb processed the multiplex PCR reads again with the CATT caller. Among 25,000 to 30,000 gamma-chain clones listed, around 18% were seen once. The genes are TRGV9 and TRGJ1 or TRGJ2. The receptor was derived from a boy in the first two years of life who had congenital heart surgery. The specimen was Vdelta1+ gamma-delta thymocytes from the thymus. Subset here: FACS-sorted CD3+ TCRalphabeta- TCRVdelta1+ TCRVdelta2- thymocytes. CDR3: CALWEIMNYYKKLF. The CDR3 bases are TGTGCCTTGTGGGAGATCATGAATTATTATAAGAAACTCTTT.